Shown below are 24 T cell receptor beta chains from a single sample sequenced in a study. TCRdb passed the 5' RACE reads through MiXCR, listing each CDR3 protein once. Among about 34,000 distinct CDR3 sequences listed, roughly 24% were seen once. Sequencing was done on a sample of naive CD4+ T cells sorted from a lymph node. The subset was: naive CD4+ T cells, CD4+CD45RA+CD25-. The receptor set was obtained from a female donor with breast cancer.

The rearrangement uses TRBV7-3 and TRBJ2-7; 7 bases fit TRBD2. Germline CDR1 and CDR2: SGHTA and FQGTGA. The CDR3 spans 14 residues. J gave up 3 bases and V 5 bases, and 7 bases lay outside the gene matches. The CDR3, as DNA: TGTGCCAGCAGCCCGCAGGCGGGGGTCTACGAGCAGTACTTC. This gives the protein CASSPQAGVYEQYF.

The chain couples TRBV4-1 to TRBJ2-1; 8 bases agree with TRBD2. The CDR3 is 17 amino acids. J lost 7 bases, V lost 2 bases, and 13 bases had no gene match. Looked up from germline, CDR1 is MGHRA and CDR2 is YSYEKL. CDR3 DNA sequence: TGCGCCAGCAGCCAACATGGGGGTAGCGGGATCGTTAATGAGCAGTTCTTC. Translating gives CASSQHGGSGIVNEQFF.

This clonotype turned up a few times. V and J are TRBV12-3 or TRBV12-4 and TRBJ2-7, with D uncertain. This CDR3 has 13 residues. Between the trimmed V and J ends, which lost 6 bases and 1 base, there was a span of 10 bases. The CDR3 protein is CASRPDQSYEQYF. As DNA, the CDR3 is TGTGCCAGCAGACCCGACCAGTCCTACGAGCAGTACTTC.

This clonotype was observed many times. J is TRBJ2-5 and V is TRBV20-1, with 7 bases aligning to TRBD1. Germline CDR1 is DFQATT and CDR2 is SNEGSKA (reference sequence). V lost 1 base, J lost 1 base, and 6 bases stayed unmatched. The CDR3 spans 15 residues. CDR3 nucleotides: TGCAGTGCTAGAGGGGGACAGAATGTCCAAGAGACCCAGTACTTC. It translates to CSARGGQNVQETQYF.

With regard to this clonotype: At one boundary the junction diverges from the germline segment, which might be a read error. This sequence joins TRBV7-8 and TRBJ1-1; 7 bases fit TRBD1. Per the germline V gene, CDR1 is SGHVS and CDR2 is FQNEAQ. CDR3 length equals 14 residues. CDR3 in DNA: TGTACCAGCAGCTTAGCCGAGCAGGGGGTTGGAGCTTTCTTT. Amino acid sequence: CTSSLAEQGVGAFF.

This clonotype has a handful of counts. The V call is TRBV20-1, the J call TRBJ1-1; D is uncertain. The CDR3 consists of 13 residues. CDR1 is DFQATT, CDR2 SNEGSKA, per germline (reference sequence). V lost 0 bases and J lost 0, with 5 bases in between. The CDR3 sequence is CSARETLNTEAFF. The CDR3 DNA reads as TGCAGTGCTAGAGAAACGTTGAACACTGAAGCTTTCTTT.

This chain joins TRBV6-5 and TRBJ2-7; TRBD1 might be the D (5 bases). In germline, CDR1 is MNHEY, CDR2 SVGAGI. The CDR3 covers 13 residues. The V gene lost 2 bases and the J gene lost 6 bases, with 11 bases spanning the gap. The CDR3 spells CASSYKGRGEQYF. The CDR3 DNA sequence: TGTGCCAGCAGTTACAAAGGAAGGGGCGAGCAGTACTTC.

This clonotype was seen a handful of times. The chain employs TRBV5-1 and TRBJ2-1; D not certain. The CDR3 totals 13 residues. V was cut by 5 bases and J by 6 bases, with 12 bases left in between. In germline, CDR1 is SGHRS, CDR2 YFSETQ. CDR3 DNA: TGCGCCAGCAGTAGTTTAGCCCCCAATGAGCAGTTCTTC. It translates to CASSSLAPNEQFF.

Remarks on this clonotype: The junction does not match germline at one end; this may be a read error. This chain links TRBV12-3 or TRBV12-4 with TRBJ2-1, with D possibly TRBD2 on 5 matching bases. The CDR3 sequence is 12 residues long. CDR3 residues: CASTLTGRERFF. CDR3 bases: TGTGCCAGCACCCTCACGGGGAGAGAGCGGTTCTTC.

This clonotype was seen a handful of times. Germline and junction disagree at one end, which may indicate a read error. The chain has TRBV20-1 and TRBJ2-5, with D possibly called TRBD1 or TRBD2 (5 bases each). CDR1 is DFQATT and CDR2 is SNEGSKA in the germline V gene (reference sequence). The CDR3 runs 11 residues. The CDR3 loop reads CSAWTRESQYF. The CDR3 DNA sequence: TGCAGTGCTTGGACCAGGGAGAGCCAGTACTTC.

This clonotype was counted ten times or more. The chain uses TRBV4-1 and TRBJ2-7; TRBD2 might be the D (6 bases). CDR3 length equals 15 residues. The V end was cut by 4 bases, the J end by 1 base, with 14 bases between. Per the germline V gene, CDR1 is MGHRA and CDR2 is YSYEKL. Here the CDR3 DNA reads TGCGCCAGCAGCCCTGGGACTGCCGATTCCTACGAGCAGTACTTC. This sequence encodes CASSPGTADSYEQYF.

Only a few counts were recorded for this clonotype. The chain is built from TRBV7-3 and TRBJ2-5; either TRBD1 or TRBD2 may fit D (5 bases each). Trimming removed 5 bases from V and 5 bases from J, with 18 bases in between. Per the germline V gene, CDR1 is SGHTA and CDR2 is FQGTGA. CDR3 length: 15 residues. CDR3 amino acids: CASSAPGTQSETQYF. The CDR3, as DNA: TGTGCCAGCAGCGCCCCCGGGACCCAGTCCGAGACCCAGTACTTC.

In its sample, this clonotype is medium-sized (0.01 to 0.1%). V is TRBV12-3 or TRBV12-4 and J is TRBJ2-5, with 8 bases fitting TRBD1. The V gene end was trimmed by 6 bases and the J gene end by 4 bases; junction bases not matched to a gene: 1. CDR3 size: 12 residues. CDR3 loop: CASSRGRETQYF. CDR3 bases: TGTGCCAGCAGCAGGGGGCGAGAGACCCAGTACTTC.

This clonotype was seen repeatedly, ten times or more. The V call is TRBV27, the J call TRBJ1-5; 10 bases are shared with TRBD1. The CDR3 is made up of 14 amino acids. Germline loops: CDR1 MNHEY, CDR2 SMNVEV (reference sequence). With V trimmed by 5 bases and J by 4 bases, 2 bases remained unmatched. CDR3 region: CASSRQGANQPQHF. CDR3 DNA: TGTGCCAGCAGTCGACAGGGGGCGAATCAGCCCCAGCATTTT.

The J gene is TRBJ2-5, the V gene TRBV10-3; 7 bases are a match to TRBD2. J was trimmed by 5 bases and V by 9 bases; bases with no gene match: 12. The CDR3 length is 14 residues. The germline V gene encodes CDR1 ENHRY and CDR2 SYGVKD. CDR3 bases: TGTGCCATAAGGCGCGGGAGTCCGCGGGAGACCCAGTACTTC. Amino acid sequence: CAIRRGSPRETQYF.

This chain connects TRBV7-6 to TRBJ2-1, with a tentative D call TRBD2 (6 bases). Germline lookup yields CDR1 SGHVS and CDR2 FNYEAQ. With 6 bases removed from V and 4 bases from J, the gap between germline ends came to 13 bases. The CDR3 is 14 residues long. CDR3 DNA sequence: TGTGCCAGCAGAGAAGGGGCGGGATACAATGAGCAGTTCTTC. Translated, it gives CASREGAGYNEQFF.

In this sample, this clonotype turned up a few times. This rearrangement joins TRBV6-2 or TRBV6-3 to TRBJ2-7; possible D gene TRBD1, 5 bases. Trimming removed 6 bases from V and 6 bases from J, with 21 bases in between. CDR3 length: 15 residues. Germline V CDR1 and CDR2: MNHEY, SVGEGT. In DNA, the CDR3 is TGTGCCAGCAGCTCCGGAGCGAGCCAGGGCGCCGAGCAGTACTTC. Residues: CASSSGASQGAEQYF.

Regarding this clonotype: A much larger clone differs by one base, so this may be a read error. V gene TRBV15 combines with J gene TRBJ2-5; a possible D gene is TRBD1 (5 bases). The CDR3 length is 15 residues. Germline values: CDR1 LNHNV, CDR2 YYDKDF (reference sequence). The CDR3 region has the DNA TGTGCCACCAGCATGCCAGGGATTCGGCAAGAGACCCAGGACTTC. Its protein product is CATSMPGIRQETQDF.

This clonotype came up many times. The chain couples TRBV7-2 to TRBJ2-3; no firm D call. The CDR3 is 14 residues long. The germline V and J ends were trimmed by 5 bases and 3 bases, with 12 bases remaining between them. CDR1 is SGHTA and CDR2 is FQGNSA in the germline V gene. Here the CDR3 DNA reads TGTGCCAGCAGCGTGAGCGCGCAAACAGATACGCAGTATTTT. Its translation: CASSVSAQTDTQYF.

This clonotype was counted ten times or more. The chain links TRBV7-2 to TRBJ2-7; no clear D gene. Germline lookup yields CDR1 SGHTA and CDR2 FQGNSA. Between the trimmed V and J ends, which lost 7 bases and 9 bases, there was a span of 22 bases. There are 14 residues in the CDR3. CDR3 bases: TGTGCCAGCACCCAGACCGTGTCGGCAACGGGGCAGTACTTC. It yields the protein CASTQTVSATGQYF.

This chain connects TRBV10-3 to TRBJ2-7, with 8 nucleotides matching TRBD1. V lost 6 bases to trimming and J lost 4 bases; unmatched junction nucleotides: 14. Germline CDR1 and CDR2: ENHRY and SYGVKD. This CDR3 is built from 16 residues. The CDR3 DNA reads TGTGCCATCAGCGGATCTGACGGGACAGGCCTTTACGAGCAGTACTTC. Its translation is CAISGSDGTGLYEQYF.

Only a few counts were recorded for this clonotype. The rearrangement links TRBV11-2 to TRBJ1-3, with no clear D. The length of the CDR3 is 14 residues. V lost 5 bases to trimming and J lost 0 bases, with 8 bases between them. Germline loops: CDR1 SGHAT, CDR2 FQNNGV. The CDR3 here is CASSPMLSGNTIYF. The DNA for the CDR3 is TGTGCCAGCAGCCCCATGCTCTCTGGAAACACCATATATTTT.

This clonotype was seen just once. This may be a read error: a much more frequent sequence differs by one nucleotide. The chain uses TRBV10-2 and TRBJ2-6; D unclear. CDR3 length equals 15 residues. Germline values: CDR1 WSHSY, CDR2 SAAADI. The CDR3 bases are TGCGCCGGCAGTGAAGGGCGTTTGGGGGCCAACGTCCTGACTTTC. Amino acid sequence: CAGSEGRLGANVLTF.

A remark on this clonotype: Relative to the germline gene, one junction end is altered; a read error may explain this. The gene calls are TRBV6-1 and TRBJ1-2; no firm D call. Germline CDR1 reads MNHNS; CDR2 reads SASEGT. The CDR3 totals 11 residues. This CDR3 reads CASGDGYGYTF. In nucleotides, the CDR3 is TGTGCCAGCGGTGATGGCTATGGCTACACCTTC.